What follows are 32 T cell receptor beta chains derived from one specimen sequenced in a study of blood T cell repertoires in COVID-19. The repertoire was sequenced with immunoSEQ multiplex PCR; TCRdb's copy has only in-frame clones and lacks some. Counted here are tens of thousands of clones, 75% to 90% occurring once; the ten biggest clones make up approximately 30%. Material for sequencing was peripheral blood. The receptors were gathered from a human donor in a cohort sampled during active COVID-19.

The chain carries TRBV5-1 and TRBJ2-7, with 12 bases aligning to TRBD2. Germline-derived CDR1 and CDR2 are SGHRS and YFSETQ. CDR3 size: 14 residues. J gave up 10 bases and V 3 bases, and 8 bases lay outside the gene matches. The CDR3 loop is CASSSETSGGTQYF. DNA for the CDR3: TGCGCCAGCAGCTCAGAGACTAGCGGGGGAACCCAGTACTTC.

V usage is TRBV14 and J usage is TRBJ1-2, with 9 bases matching TRBD1. The CDR3 covers 17 residues. Per the germline V gene, CDR1 is SGHDN and CDR2 is FVKESK. V shed 6 bases, J shed 1 base, and the junction held 12 bases outside the gene matches. The CDR3 is CASRPRTGEINNYGYTF. The CDR3 nucleotides are TGTGCCAGCAGGCCTCGGACAGGGGAAATAAATAACTATGGCTACACCTTC.

The V call is TRBV29-1, the J call TRBJ1-2, with 10 bases matching TRBD1. Per the germline V gene, CDR1 is SQVTM and CDR2 is ANQGSEA. Losses at the gene ends were 6 bases for V and 2 bases for J; bases not matched to a gene: 3. The CDR3 contains 13 residues. Written as DNA, the CDR3 is TGCAGCGTAGGGACAGGGGCCAACTATGGCTACACCTTC. As protein: CSVGTGANYGYTF.

This clone has more than one count but fewer than ten. The chain uses TRBV3-1 (or the pseudogene TRBV3-2) and TRBJ2-7, with no clear D. This CDR3 has 13 amino acids. The V gene's germline CDR1 is LGHDT and CDR2 YNNKEL (reference sequence). The germline V and J ends were trimmed by 4 bases and 2 bases, with 9 bases remaining between them. CDR3 in amino acids: CASSRADPYEQYF. CDR3 DNA sequence: TGTGCCAGCAGCCGCGCCGATCCCTACGAGCAGTACTTC.

The chain carries TRBV7-8 and TRBJ1-6; D gene unclear. Trimming removed 5 bases from V and 7 bases from J, with 6 bases in between. Per the germline V gene, CDR1 is SGHVS and CDR2 is FQNEAQ. The CDR3 runs 12 residues. This chain's CDR3 is CASSQHNSPLHF. CDR3 DNA: TGTGCCAGCAGCCAGCACAATTCACCCCTCCACTTT.

Only a few counts were recorded for this clone. The chain employs TRBV5-5 and TRBJ1-1, with a tentative D call TRBD1 (5 bases). Trimming left V 4 bases short and J 5 bases short, with 12 bases between. Germline assignment: CDR1 SGHKS and CDR2 YYEKEE (reference sequence). CDR3 length equals 13 residues. CDR3 in DNA: TGTGCCAGCAGCGGCTCAGGGTGGACTGAAGCTTTCTTT. This encodes CASSGSGWTEAFF.

V and J are TRBV16 and TRBJ1-2; possibly TRBD1 for D (6 bases). V was pared by 4 bases and J by 6 bases, with 21 bases between. The CDR3 is made up of 16 amino acids. The germline V gene encodes CDR1 KGHSY and CDR2 FQNENV. CDR3 DNA: TGTGCCAGCAGCCCACCGGACAGCCTCCTGGGGGATGGCTACACCTTC. It specifies CASSPPDSLLGDGYTF. Full variable domain (rest looked up from reference TRBV16 and TRBJ1-2): GEEVAQTPKHLVRGEGQKAKLYCAPIKGHSYVFWYQQVLKNEFKFLISFQNENVFDETGMPKERFSAKCLPNSPCSLEIQATKLEDSAVYFCASSPPDSLLGDGYTFGSGTRLTVV.

V and J are TRBV6-5 and TRBJ1-1; perhaps TRBD1 as D (5 bases). Germline CDR1 is MNHEY and CDR2 is SVGAGI. This CDR3 has 14 amino acids. The V and J ends lost 5 bases and 7 bases respectively, with 17 bases between them. The CDR3 region has the DNA TGTGCCAGCAGTCGCCACAGGTCGAGTGTTGAAGCTTTCTTT. This sequence encodes CASSRHRSSVEAFF.

This chain joins TRBV5-1 and TRBJ1-4, with a weak D call TRBD1 (5 bases). The CDR3 totals 14 residues. The V and J ends lost 3 bases and 8 bases respectively, with 14 bases between them. Germline assignment: CDR1 SGHRS and CDR2 YFSETQ. CDR3 bases: TGCGCCAGCAGCTCGGGGGAGAGGGTAGAAAAACTGTTTTTT. Translated: CASSSGERVEKLFF.

V gene TRBV6-2 or TRBV6-3 combines with J gene TRBJ1-2; 7 bases are shared with TRBD1. V lost 3 bases, J lost 2 bases, and 18 bases stayed unmatched. The CDR3 is 19 amino acids. The germline CDR1 and CDR2 sequences are MNHEY and SVGEGT. The CDR3 DNA sequence: TGTGCCAGCAGTTATTCAAGGGACAGAGTGATAAACACGAACTATGGCTACACCTTC. Amino acid sequence: CASSYSRDRVINTNYGYTF.

The chain joins TRBV7-9 to TRBJ1-2; the D gene is possibly TRBD1 (5 bases). Per the germline V gene, CDR1 is SEHNR and CDR2 is FQNEAQ (reference sequence). CDR3 length: 14 amino acids. The germline V and J ends were trimmed by 2 bases and 2 bases, with 9 bases remaining between them. CDR3 DNA sequence: TGTGCCAGCAGCTTATCTTCAGGGAACTATGGCTACACCTTC. It yields the protein CASSLSSGNYGYTF.

The rearrangement links TRBV29-1 to TRBJ2-1; TRBD2 matches at 9 bases. Germline V gives CDR1 SQVTM, CDR2 ANQGSEA. V lost 6 bases to trimming and J lost 7 bases; unmatched junction nucleotides: 13. This CDR3 comprises 15 residues. This CDR3 reads CSVLLLAGWGNEQFF. For the CDR3, the DNA is TGCAGCGTCCTACTTCTAGCGGGGTGGGGAAATGAGCAGTTCTTC.

This clone was observed a handful of times. The chain joins TRBV3-1 (or the pseudogene TRBV3-2) to TRBJ1-2; 9 positions match TRBD1. Germline-derived CDR1 and CDR2 are LGHDT and YNNKEL (reference sequence). The V and J ends lost 0 bases and 7 bases, in that order; junction bases with no gene match: 6. The CDR3 is made up of 15 amino acids. The CDR3 bases are TGTGCCAGCAGCCAAGATTCACAGGGGGCGGGTGGCTACACCTTC. Encoded protein: CASSQDSQGAGGYTF.

In DNA form, the CDR3 reads TGTGCCAGCAGCCCGGGACAGGGGTTGAACACTGAAGCTTTCTTT. It codes for CASSPGQGLNTEAFF. This rearrangement joins TRBV11-2 to TRBJ1-1; 10 nucleotides match TRBD1. Trimming cost V 5 bases and J 0 bases; bases outside gene matches: 3. The CDR3 is 15 residues long. The germline V gene has CDR1 SGHAT and CDR2 FQNNGV.

The chain links TRBV12-3 or TRBV12-4 to TRBJ2-1; the match to TRBD2 covers 7 bases. The CDR3 has 13 amino acids. Trimming at V came to 9 bases and at J to 9 bases, leaving 11 bases not matched to a gene. The CDR3 loop reads CASAPGDYSEQFF. CDR3 in DNA: TGTGCCAGTGCCCCGGGGGACTATAGTGAGCAGTTCTTC.

This clone was observed once. The chain is built from TRBV27 and TRBJ1-4, with D tentatively TRBD1 (5 bases). V was cut by 6 bases and J by 11 bases, with 28 bases left in between. The CDR3 loop spans 17 amino acids. Germline V gives CDR1 MNHEY, CDR2 SMNVEV (reference sequence). The CDR3 loop reads CASSSLGGTVPRSKLFF. The CDR3 DNA reads TGTGCCAGCAGCTCCCTCGGGGGTACAGTCCCCAGGAGTAAACTGTTTTTT.

The rearrangement uses TRBV19 and TRBJ1-5; 8 bases are a match to TRBD1. Per germline, CDR1 LNHDA and CDR2 SQIVND (reference sequence). The CDR3 runs to 13 residues. Trimming cost V 8 bases and J 7 bases; bases outside gene matches: 7. In DNA form, the CDR3 reads TGTGCCAGTGGACAGGGTCGGGGACAGCCCCAGCATTTT. This gives the protein CASGQGRGQPQHF.

The rearrangement links TRBV4-2 to TRBJ1-6; 7 nucleotides line up with TRBD1. Germline assignment: CDR1 LGHNA and CDR2 YNFKEQ. Unmatched junction bases numbered 8, after V lost 0 bases and J lost 9 bases. The length of the CDR3 is 16 residues. The CDR3 loop reads CASSQEWGQSISPLHF. As DNA, the CDR3 is TGTGCCAGCAGCCAAGAGTGGGGACAGTCGATTTCACCCCTCCACTTT.

This CDR3 reads CASGRTAYGYTF. DNA for the CDR3: TGTGCCAGCGGGAGAACAGCCTATGGCTACACCTTC. The rearrangement uses TRBV6-5 and TRBJ1-2; no definite D call. V shed 8 bases and J shed 4 bases, with 11 bases lying between them. The CDR3 loop spans 12 amino acids. Germline loops: CDR1 MNHEY, CDR2 SVGAGI.

This rearrangement joins TRBV7-3 to TRBJ2-5; D is unclear. Trimming pared 0 bases from V and 1 base from J, leaving 3 bases between. Per the germline V gene, CDR1 is SGHTA and CDR2 is FQGTGA. The length of the CDR3 is 13 residues. Here the CDR3 reads CASSLTRQETQYF. The CDR3 DNA reads TGTGCCAGCAGCTTAACTCGCCAAGAGACCCAGTACTTC.

The chain couples TRBV3-1 (or the pseudogene TRBV3-2) to TRBJ1-2; 8 bases fit TRBD1. The CDR3 is 16 residues long. V lost 1 base and J lost 5; bases outside the gene matches: 9. Germline assignment: CDR1 LGHDT and CDR2 YNNKEL (reference sequence). The CDR3 nucleotides read TGTGCCAGCAGCCAAGGCCACAGGGGGGACCCGTATGGCTACACCTTC. Translation: CASSQGHRGDPYGYTF.

The CDR3 DNA is TGCGCCAGCAGTGCCTCGACAGGGGGCTCCTACGAGCAGTACTTC. Translating gives CASSASTGGSYEQYF. This sequence joins TRBV10-1 and TRBJ2-7, with 9 bases aligning to TRBD1. V gave up 4 bases and J gave up 0 bases; unmatched junction bases: 4. The CDR3 consists of 15 residues. Germline V gene data show CDR1 as WNHNN and CDR2 as SYGVQD (reference sequence).

This clone came up a few times. The chain links TRBV4-1 to TRBJ1-2; no definite D call. Trimming stripped 1 base from V and 0 bases from J, with 9 bases between. The germline V gene has CDR1 MGHRA and CDR2 YSYEKL. The CDR3 is made up of 15 amino acids. The CDR3 protein is CASSQVQITNYGYTF. As DNA, the CDR3 is TGCGCCAGCAGCCAAGTACAGATAACTAACTATGGCTACACCTTC.

This sequence joins TRBV7-9 and TRBJ2-7, with TRBD2 identical over 10 bases. CDR1 is SEHNR, CDR2 FQNEAQ, per germline (reference sequence). CDR3 size: 16 residues. V lost 4 bases to trimming and J lost 6 bases; unmatched junction nucleotides: 12. The CDR3 DNA reads as TGTGCCAGCAGCTCCACCGTCAGCGGGGGGGCCGGCGAGCAGTACTTC. Translating gives CASSSTVSGGAGEQYF.

V gene TRBV6-4 combines with J gene TRBJ2-7; TRBD1 matches 7 bases. After removal of 0 bases from V and 1 base from J, the junction contained 6 bases not matched to a gene. Germline V gene lookup returns CDR1 MRHNA and CDR2 SNTAGT. The CDR3 contains 16 residues. CDR3 sequence reads: CASSDSDRRPSYEQYF. The DNA for the CDR3 is TGTGCCAGCAGTGACTCGGACAGGCGACCTTCCTACGAGCAGTACTTC.

This chain joins TRBV28 and TRBJ1-2; 7 bases are a match to TRBD1. With V trimmed by 5 bases and J by 7 bases, 7 bases remained unmatched. This CDR3 is built from 13 residues. Per germline, CDR1 MDHEN and CDR2 SYDVKM. The CDR3, as DNA: TGTGCCAGCAGTCCCCGACAGGGCGGTGGCTACACCTTC. Protein product: CASSPRQGGGYTF.

V usage is TRBV12-3 or TRBV12-4 and J usage is TRBJ2-7; the match to TRBD1 covers 7 bases. Trimming removed 8 bases from V and 6 bases from J; junction bases left unmatched: 7. The CDR3 length is 12 residues. CDR3 residues: CASRGRGTEQYF. Written as DNA, the CDR3 is TGTGCCAGCCGGGGCAGGGGGACCGAGCAGTACTTC.

The V gene is TRBV3-1 (or the pseudogene TRBV3-2), the J gene TRBJ2-7; a weak D match, TRBD1 (5 bases). V was trimmed by 0 bases and J by 2 bases, leaving 8 bases between them. Germline CDR1 LGHDT, CDR2 YNNKEL (reference sequence). CDR3 size: 14 residues. In DNA, the CDR3 is TGTGCCAGCAGCCAAGATTACAGGACCTACGAGCAGTACTTC. Translation: CASSQDYRTYEQYF.

This clone appeared a few times. This chain uses TRBV10-3 with TRBJ1-4, with 10 positions matching TRBD1. The CDR3 extends over 13 amino acids. Germline V gives CDR1 ENHRY, CDR2 SYGVKD. The V gene end was trimmed by 10 bases and the J gene end by 6 bases; junction bases not matched to a gene: 5. CDR3 protein: CATRGTGDEKLFF. The CDR3 nucleotides read TGTGCCACCAGAGGGACAGGGGATGAAAAACTGTTTTTT.

This chain links TRBV7-2 with TRBJ1-1, with D possibly being TRBD1 (5 bases). Germline V gene data show CDR1 as SGHTA and CDR2 as FQGNSA. This CDR3 spans 16 amino acids. The V and J ends lost 1 base and 5 bases respectively, with 17 bases between them. CDR3 coding DNA: TGTGCCAGCAGCTTAGTCGGCACAGGAATTTCAACTGAAGCTTTCTTT. Protein product: CASSLVGTGISTEAFF.

This clone has just a few counts. The chain joins TRBV2 to TRBJ2-5; 7 positions match TRBD1. The CDR3 extends over 14 amino acids. V trimming: 8 bases; J trimming: 2 bases; junction bases outside the gene matches: 8. CDR1 SNHLY and CDR2 FYNNEI come from the germline V gene. Here the CDR3 reads CASFRRDSQETQYF. The CDR3 DNA reads as TGTGCCAGCTTCCGCCGGGACAGTCAAGAGACCCAGTACTTC.

V and J are TRBV3-1 (or the pseudogene TRBV3-2) and TRBJ1-1; D may be TRBD1 (6 bases). Germline V gene sequence: CDR1 LGHDT, CDR2 YNNKEL (reference sequence). The V and J ends lost 4 bases and 0 bases respectively, with 9 bases between them. CDR3 length equals 14 residues. The CDR3 protein is CASSPRTVNTEAFF. Written as DNA, the CDR3 is TGTGCCAGCAGCCCCCGGACAGTGAACACTGAAGCTTTCTTT.